These 19 T cell receptor beta chains share one sample of origin, sequenced in a study of shared clonotypes between healthy human individuals (dated by TCRdb to the early 2020s). The library was obtained by the immunoSEQ multiplex PCR assay. Here the immuneACCESS table is served through TCRdb, limited to in-frame sequences with V and J called. Missing clones are a known gap in these copies; in checked studies unresolved V genes cover under half, and the rest lacks a known reason. Within this sample are about 980,000 clones, with around three quarters of them counted one time only. The ten largest clonotypes hold 1.5% of the sample. The source material was memory CD4+ T cells sorted from blood. The cell subset or site label of this sample denotes: CD45RA-negative fraction. The origin of the receptors is a man aged 18 to 30 in good health.

This chain connects TRBV19 to TRBJ2-1; TRBD2 matches 7 bases. With 3 bases clipped from V and 8 bases from J, the junction kept 13 bases outside the gene matches. This CDR3 is built from 16 residues. CDR1 and CDR2 (germline): LNHDA, SQIVND (reference sequence). Written as DNA, the CDR3 is TGTGCCAGTAGTATCGGAACGGGAGGCCAACCTTATGAGCAGTTCTTC. Its protein product is CASSIGTGGQPYEQFF. The variable domain in full, completed from reference TRBV19 and TRBJ2-1, reads DGGITQSPKYLFRKEGQNVTLSCEQNLNHDAMYWYRQDPGQGLRLIYYSQIVNDFQKGDIAEGYSVSREKKESFPLTVTSAQKNPTAFYLCASSIGTGGQPYEQFFGPGTRLTVL.

This chain uses TRBV28 with TRBJ2-6; D unclear. V was cut by 5 bases and J by 0 bases, with 11 bases left in between. Per germline, CDR1 MDHEN and CDR2 SYDVKM. There are 16 residues in the CDR3. The CDR3 DNA is TGTGCCAGCAGTCCCCTCTTGGGCTCTGGGGCCAACGTCCTGACTTTC. Encoded protein: CASSPLLGSGANVLTF.

The chain couples TRBV6-5 to TRBJ2-3, with D possibly matching TRBD2 (5 bases). V lost 2 bases and J 1 base, leaving 7 bases between the germline ends. Germline V gene data show CDR1 as MNHEY and CDR2 as SVGAGI. The CDR3 covers 14 residues. Here the CDR3 DNA reads TGTGCCAGCAGTTACGCGGGCGGCACAGATACGCAGTATTTT. This translates into CASSYAGGTDTQYF.

The genes are TRBV6-1 and TRBJ2-7; TRBD1 is a possible D gene (6 bases). V was shortened by 6 bases and J by 2 bases, with 14 bases between the two germline ends. This CDR3 region has 14 residues. Germline-derived CDR1 and CDR2 are MNHNS and SASEGT. CDR3 nucleotides: TGTGCCAGCAGACAAGGGGGACAAGCCTACGAGCAGTACTTC. Translation: CASRQGGQAYEQYF.

With regard to this clone: This sequence may be a read error, since a much larger clone differs from it by one base. This chain uses TRBV28 with TRBJ1-6, with 11 positions matching TRBD1. Germline-derived CDR1 and CDR2 are MDHEN and SYDVKM. The CDR3 runs to 14 residues. V lost 6 bases, J lost 7 bases, and 2 bases stayed unmatched. CDR3 DNA sequence: TGTGCCAGCAGCCGGGACAGGGGGAATTCACCCCTCCACTTT. It is translated as CASSRDRGNSPLHF.

CDR3 residues: CASSQVVTSSYEQYF. CDR3 sequence (DNA): TGCGCCAGCAGCCAAGTCGTCACAAGCTCCTACGAGCAGTACTTC. J is TRBJ2-7 and V is TRBV4-3; D call uncertain. The CDR3 contains 15 residues. Trimming took 1 base from V and 0 from J, leaving 10 bases between them. The V gene's germline CDR1 is LGHNA and CDR2 YSLEER.

This CDR3 is CASSPYLAVRGDTQYF. Here the CDR3 DNA reads TGTGCCAGCAGCCCCTACTTAGCGGTGCGGGGGGATACGCAGTATTTT. The chain uses TRBV7-2 and TRBJ2-3; 7 bases map to TRBD2. CDR1 is SGHTA and CDR2 is FQGNSA in the germline V gene. The CDR3 contains 16 residues. V shed 5 bases and J 6 bases; nucleotides not matched to a gene: 14.

This clone was picked up one time. The chain recombines TRBV5-5 with TRBJ2-1; 10 positions agree with TRBD2. CDR1 and CDR2 from the germline V gene are SGHKS and YYEKEE (reference sequence). Trimming took 1 base from V and 9 from J; bases not matched to a gene: 4. The CDR3 runs 14 residues. The CDR3 reads CASSLTSGAPEQFF. DNA for the CDR3: TGTGCCAGCAGCTTGACTAGCGGGGCACCTGAGCAGTTCTTC.

CDR3 protein: CASSLAGQGDTIYF. DNA of the CDR3: TGTGCCAGCAGTCTAGCGGGACAGGGGGACACCATATATTTT. This chain connects TRBV6-1 to TRBJ1-3, with TRBD1 identical over 11 bases. The CDR3 extends over 14 amino acids. V lost 5 bases to trimming and J lost 8 bases; unmatched junction nucleotides: 5. Germline lookup yields CDR1 MNHNS and CDR2 SASEGT.

This clone showed up just a few times. The J gene is TRBJ2-1, the V gene TRBV5-8; no clear D. Trimming pared 0 bases from V and 7 bases from J, leaving 14 bases between. CDR1 and CDR2 (germline): SGHTS, YDEGEE. The length of the CDR3 is 15 residues. In DNA form, the CDR3 reads TGTGCCAGCAGCTTGGGCGGAGCCCGGGCGAATGAGCAGTTCTTC. It yields the protein CASSLGGARANEQFF.

The gene calls are TRBV6-1 and TRBJ1-2, with 7 bases identical to TRBD1. CDR3 length: 13 residues. Germline loops: CDR1 MNHNS, CDR2 SASEGT. The ends lost 5 bases at V and 4 bases at J; junction bases unmatched: 4. The CDR3 reads CASSNRGAYGYTF. CDR3 DNA sequence: TGTGCCAGCAGTAACAGGGGTGCCTATGGCTACACCTTC.

This clone has a handful of counts. The chain carries TRBV28 and TRBJ1-1, with D possibly being TRBD1 (5 bases). CDR3 length: 16 amino acids. Germline V gene sequence: CDR1 MDHEN, CDR2 SYDVKM. Trimming left V 2 bases short and J 3 bases short, with 16 bases between. In nucleotides, the CDR3 is TGTGCCAGCAGTTTAATGCCAGGGAATGGGGACACTGAAGCTTTCTTT. This sequence encodes CASSLMPGNGDTEAFF.

The chain is built from TRBV11-2 and TRBJ2-7, with D tentatively TRBD2 (5 bases). CDR1 is SGHAT, CDR2 FQNNGV, per germline. V was clipped by 3 bases and J by 4 bases, with 10 bases between them. The CDR3 sequence is 13 residues long. This CDR3 reads CASSFRDLYEQYF. The CDR3 DNA is TGTGCCAGCAGCTTCCGGGATTTATACGAGCAGTACTTC.

The chain has TRBV7-8 and TRBJ2-5, with 9 bases lining up with TRBD2. The CDR3 extends over 17 amino acids. V lost 3 bases and J lost 2; bases outside the gene matches: 10. Looked up from germline, CDR1 is SGHVS and CDR2 is FQNEAQ. The chain's CDR3 is CASSFSPRGGVQETQYF. The CDR3 DNA follows: TGTGCCAGCAGCTTTAGTCCCCGCGGGGGGGTGCAAGAGACCCAGTACTTC.

This chain links TRBV19 with TRBJ1-4; the match to TRBD1 covers 8 bases. J was trimmed by 5 bases and V by 6 bases; bases with no gene match: 5. Germline V lookup: CDR1 LNHDA, CDR2 SQIVND (reference sequence). CDR3 size: 14 residues. The CDR3 coding sequence is TGTGCCAGTAGAGGACAGGGAAAAAATGAAAAACTGTTTTTT. Its protein is CASRGQGKNEKLFF.

The chain has TRBV19 and TRBJ1-1; D remains ambiguous. The ends were cut back, 5 bases at V and 1 base at J, with 14 bases in the middle. Germline CDR1 reads LNHDA; CDR2 reads SQIVND (reference sequence). There are 15 residues in the CDR3. CDR3 coding DNA: TGTGCCAGTAGTGTCGCCCTGTCGGCGAACACTGAAGCTTTCTTT. It translates to CASSVALSANTEAFF.

DNA of the CDR3: TGTGCCACCTCGGGTCGGGGGCAGGGAAACACCATATATTTT. It yields the protein CATSGRGQGNTIYF. V is TRBV10-3 and J is TRBJ1-3; possible D gene TRBD1, 6 bases. Germline assignment: CDR1 ENHRY and CDR2 SYGVKD. The CDR3 spans 14 residues. V lost 10 bases to trimming and J lost 4 bases, with 17 bases between them.

V gene TRBV30 combines with J gene TRBJ2-5, with a tentative D call TRBD2 (5 bases). The germline gives CDR1 GTSNPN, CDR2 SVGIG (reference sequence). The V gene lost 2 bases and the J gene lost 7 bases, with 14 bases spanning the gap. This CDR3 contains 13 residues. For the CDR3, the DNA is TGTGCCTGGAGTCCCCAGGCGGGTGGGACCCAGTACTTC. As protein: CAWSPQAGGTQYF.

V is TRBV28 and J is TRBJ2-3, with TRBD2 matching over 7 bases. Germline loops: CDR1 MDHEN, CDR2 SYDVKM. Trimming at V came to 6 bases and at J to 0 bases, leaving 6 bases not matched to a gene. CDR3 length equals 15 residues. This CDR3 is CASRSGTTSTDTQYF. CDR3 sequence (DNA): TGTGCCAGCAGATCCGGGACTACTAGCACAGATACGCAGTATTTT.